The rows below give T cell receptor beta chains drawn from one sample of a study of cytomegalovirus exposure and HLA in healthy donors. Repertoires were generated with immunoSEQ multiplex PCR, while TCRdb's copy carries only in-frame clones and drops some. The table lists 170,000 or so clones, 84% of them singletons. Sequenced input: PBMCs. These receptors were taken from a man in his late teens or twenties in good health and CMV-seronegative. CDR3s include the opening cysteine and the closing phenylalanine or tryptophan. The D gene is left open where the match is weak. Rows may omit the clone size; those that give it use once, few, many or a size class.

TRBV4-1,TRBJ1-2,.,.,TGCGCCAGCAGCCAAGGCGGCAGATTGGGTGGCTACACCTTC,CASSQGGRLGGYTF
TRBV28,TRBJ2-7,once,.,TGTGCCAGCAGTTTGGACTATACCTCCTACGAGCAGTACTTC,CASSLDYTSYEQYF
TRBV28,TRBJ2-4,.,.,TGTGCCAGCAGTTTGGCCTCCCCGGGGGCCAAAAACATTCAGTACTTC,CASSLASPGAKNIQYF
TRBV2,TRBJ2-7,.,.,TGTGCCAGCCACCGACAGACTGACTCCTACGAGCAGTACTTC,CASHRQTDSYEQYF
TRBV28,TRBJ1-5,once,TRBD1,TGTGCCAGCAAGGGACAGGGGTTCGATAGCAATCAGCCCCAGCATTTT,CASKGQGFDSNQPQHF
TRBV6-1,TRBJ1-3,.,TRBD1,TGTGCCAGCAAAAAGACAGGGGACTCTGGAAACACCATATATTTT,CASKKTGDSGNTIYF
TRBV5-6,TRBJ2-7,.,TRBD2,TGTGCCAGCAGCTTGATCGCTAGCGGGGGTCACGAGCAGTACTTC,CASSLIASGGHEQYF
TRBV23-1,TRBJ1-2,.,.,TGCGCCAGCACTCCTCCCCAGTCCTGTGGCTACACCTTC,CASTPPQSCGYTF
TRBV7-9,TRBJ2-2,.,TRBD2,TGTGCCAGCAGCTTATTACTAGCGAAAACCGGGGAGCTGTTTTTT,CASSLLLAKTGELFF
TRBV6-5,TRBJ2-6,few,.,TGTGCCAGCAGCCCCGACACGGCTGGGGCCAACGTCCTGACTTTC,CASSPDTAGANVLTF
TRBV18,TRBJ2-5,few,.,TGTGCCAGCTCACCGAGTTTGACAGCGCCTGGATCCGTACAGCAGTACTTC,CASSPSLTAPGSVQQYF
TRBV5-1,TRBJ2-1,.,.,TGCGCCAGCAGCTTGCCCGGTCCTGAGCAGTTCTTC,CASSLPGPEQFF
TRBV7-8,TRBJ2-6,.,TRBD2,TGTGCCAGCAGCTTAGAACTCGGGGGGGCTATCCTCTCTGGGGCCAACGTCCTGACTTTC,CASSLELGGAILSGANVLTF
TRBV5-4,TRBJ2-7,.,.,TGTGCCAGCAGCTTGGAGCAGGCCTCCTGGGAGCAGTACTTC,CASSLEQASWEQYF
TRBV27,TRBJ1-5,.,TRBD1,TGTGCCAGCAGCCAGACAGGGTCGAATCAGCCCCAGCATTTT,CASSQTGSNQPQHF
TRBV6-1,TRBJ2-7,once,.,TGTGCCAGCAGTGCTAAGGGAGGCTGGTACGAGCAGTACTTC,CASSAKGGWYEQYF
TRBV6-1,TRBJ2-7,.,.,TGTGCCAGCAGTGCCTCAATCTCCTACGAGCAGTACTTC,CASSASISYEQYF
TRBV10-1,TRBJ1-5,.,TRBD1,TGCGCCAGCAGTGACCCCGGGACAGGGTCGAGTGGCAATCAGCCCCAGCATTTT,CASSDPGTGSSGNQPQHF
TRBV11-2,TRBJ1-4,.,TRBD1,TGTGCCAGCAGCCGAGGGGTGGGACAGGGCCCTAATGAAAAACTGTTTTTT,CASSRGVGQGPNEKLFF
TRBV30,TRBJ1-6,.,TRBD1,TGTGCCTGGACCCTAGGGACAGGGCGGAGGACCTATAATTCACCCCTCCACTTT,CAWTLGTGRRTYNSPLHF
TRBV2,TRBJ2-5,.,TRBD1,TGTGCCAGCAGAACCAGGGGGCGGGAGACCCAGTACTTC,CASRTRGRETQYF
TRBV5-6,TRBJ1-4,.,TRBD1,TGTGCCAGCAGCGGCCGGGCCTCAGGGGGGTATGAAAAACTGTTTTTT,CASSGRASGGYEKLFF
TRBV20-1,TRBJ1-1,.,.,TGCAGTGCCCCAGTGAACACTGAAGCTTTCTTT,CSAPVNTEAFF
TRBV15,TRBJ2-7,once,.,TGTGCCACCAGCAGACTAGCGCCGTACGAGCAGTACTTC,CATSRLAPYEQYF
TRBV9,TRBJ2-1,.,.,TGTGCCAGCAGCGTAACCCCCGGGGGCTCCTACAATGAGCAGTTCTTC,CASSVTPGGSYNEQFF
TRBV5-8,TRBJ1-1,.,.,TGTGCCAGCAGCTTGGCCGGGGGGCTAACTGAAGCTTTCTTT,CASSLAGGLTEAFF
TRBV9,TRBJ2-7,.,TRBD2,TGTGCCAGCAGCGGAGGGACTAGCGCCTCCTACGAGCAGTACTTC,CASSGGTSASYEQYF
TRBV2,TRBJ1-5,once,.,TGTGCCAGCCGGGGGGGGCGGAACAATCAGCCCCAGCATTTT,CASRGGRNNQPQHF
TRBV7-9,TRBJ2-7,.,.,TGTGCCAGCAGCTTGGGGGCCCCCGATGGGCTGAGCGAGCAGTACTTC,CASSLGAPDGLSEQYF
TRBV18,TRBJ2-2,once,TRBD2,TGTGCCAGCTCACCACGGTCTAGCGGGGAAACTTACACCGGGGAGCTGTTTTTT,CASSPRSSGETYTGELFF
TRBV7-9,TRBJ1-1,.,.,TGTGCCAGCAGCTCGGGGGAGATCGCTTTCTTT,CASSSGEIAFF
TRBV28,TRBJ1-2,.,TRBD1,TGTGCCACCTACGACAGGGCGGGAGGCTACACCTTC,CATYDRAGGYTF
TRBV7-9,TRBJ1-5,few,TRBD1,TGTGCCAGCAGCCCAGACAGGGGGGATCAGCCCCAGCATTTT,CASSPDRGDQPQHF
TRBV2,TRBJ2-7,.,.,TGTGCCAGCAGGGAAAGGGGAGGGGGAGGTTCGTCCTACGAGCAGTACTTC,CASRERGGGGSSYEQYF
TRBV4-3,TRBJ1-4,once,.,TGCGCCAGCCGAGCGACAGGATCTGAAAAACTGTTTTTT,CASRATGSEKLFF
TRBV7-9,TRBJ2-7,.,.,TGTGCCAGCAGCTCGACAGAGTTCTGGGAGCAGTACTTC,CASSSTEFWEQYF
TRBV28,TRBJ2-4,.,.,TGTGCCAGCAGCCCCTCAGGTCTAGCCAAAAACATTCAGTACTTC,CASSPSGLAKNIQYF
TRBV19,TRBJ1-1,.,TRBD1,TGTGCCAGTAGTAGATCAGGGGGTACTGAAGCTTTCTTT,CASSRSGGTEAFF
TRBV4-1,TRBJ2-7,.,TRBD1,TGCGCCAGCAGCACAGACAGGGGAAGCTCCTACGAGCAGTACTTC,CASSTDRGSSYEQYF
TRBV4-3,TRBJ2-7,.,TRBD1,TGCGCCAGCAGCCAAGAAAGACAGGGGTCCAACGAGCAGTACTTC,CASSQERQGSNEQYF
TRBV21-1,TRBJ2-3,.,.,TGTGCCAGCAGCAAAGGCCCCCGGGACAGGCCTAAAGATACGCAGTATTTT,CASSKGPRDRPKDTQYF
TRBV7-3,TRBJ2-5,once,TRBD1,TGTGCCAGCAGCCTGGACAGGCACCAAGAGACCCAGTACTTC,CASSLDRHQETQYF
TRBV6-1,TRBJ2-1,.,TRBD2,TGTGCCAGCAGTGGACCGGGACTAGCGGGGGGGCCAGAATTCTTC,CASSGPGLAGGPEFF
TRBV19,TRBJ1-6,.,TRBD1,TGTGCCAGTAGTTTTGGACAGGGGCCGAATTCACCCCTCCACTTT,CASSFGQGPNSPLHF
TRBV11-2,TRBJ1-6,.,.,TGTGCCAGCAGCTTAAGGGGTCCGAGCTCCTATAATTCACCCCTCCACTTT,CASSLRGPSSYNSPLHF
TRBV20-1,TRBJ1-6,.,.,TGCAGTGCTAGAGATGGCTCACCCCTCCACTTT,CSARDGSPLHF
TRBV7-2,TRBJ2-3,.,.,TGTGCCAGCACCTCCTTCGATACGCAGTATTTT,CASTSFDTQYF
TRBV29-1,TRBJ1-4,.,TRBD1,TGCAGCGCTGGACAGGGTGGTGAAAAACTGTTTTTT,CSAGQGGEKLFF
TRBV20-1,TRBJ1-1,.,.,TGCAGTGCGAAGGGGTACACTGAAGCTTTCTTT,CSAKGYTEAFF
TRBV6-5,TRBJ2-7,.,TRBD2,TGTGCCAGCAGTTACCGGGGGGAGGGCTACGAGCAGTACTTC,CASSYRGEGYEQYF
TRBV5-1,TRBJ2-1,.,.,TGCGCCACCAGGGGTGGGGGAGGCAATGAGCAGTTCTTC,CATRGGGGNEQFF
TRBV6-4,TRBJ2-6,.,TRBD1,TGTGCCAGCAGTCGGGACAGAGTCTCTGGGGCCAACGTCCTGACTTTC,CASSRDRVSGANVLTF
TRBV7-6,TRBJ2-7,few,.,TGTGCCAGCAGCTTAGTAGGCCAGGGACACGACGAGCAGTACTTC,CASSLVGQGHDEQYF
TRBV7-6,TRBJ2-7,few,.,TGTGCCAGCAGCTCAGTAGGGGGAAGGGACGAGCAGTACTTC,CASSSVGGRDEQYF
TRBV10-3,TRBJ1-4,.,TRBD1,TGTGCCATCAGTGAGACAGGGGGAGGTGAAAAACTGTTTTTT,CAISETGGGEKLFF
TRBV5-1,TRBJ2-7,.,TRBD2,TGCGCCAGCAGCTTGCAGCCTAGCGGGGCAACCTACGAGCAGTACTTC,CASSLQPSGATYEQYF
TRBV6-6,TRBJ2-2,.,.,TGTGCCAGCAGTTGGCCCCCAGGGTACTTAGGCGGGGAGCTGTTTTTT,CASSWPPGYLGGELFF
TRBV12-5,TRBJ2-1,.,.,TGTGCTAGTGGTCCTCTTGGGAGCTCCTACAATGAGCAGTTCTTC,CASGPLGSSYNEQFF
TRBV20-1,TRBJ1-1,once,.,TGCGGCCCCACTGAAGCTTTCTTT,CGPTEAFF